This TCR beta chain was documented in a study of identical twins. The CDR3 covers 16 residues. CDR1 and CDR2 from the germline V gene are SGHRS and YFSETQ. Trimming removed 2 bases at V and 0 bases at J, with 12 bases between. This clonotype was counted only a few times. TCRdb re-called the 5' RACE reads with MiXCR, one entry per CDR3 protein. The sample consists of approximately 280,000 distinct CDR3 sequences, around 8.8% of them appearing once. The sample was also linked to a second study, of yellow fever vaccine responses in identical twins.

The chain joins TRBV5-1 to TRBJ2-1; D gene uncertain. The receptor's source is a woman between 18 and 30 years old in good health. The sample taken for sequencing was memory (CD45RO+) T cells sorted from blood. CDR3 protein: CASSLMAASSYNEQFF. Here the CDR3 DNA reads TGCGCCAGCAGCTTAATGGCAGCTAGCTCCTACAATGAGCAGTTCTTC.